This is a list of T cell receptor beta chains from one sample in a study of shared clonotypes between healthy human individuals. Profiled with immunoSEQ multiplex PCR; TCRdb holds only in-frame clones, not every one. The table has over 850,000 clones, approximately 78% seen once. The sample was memory CD4+ T cells from PBMCs. These receptors were obtained from a man aged 18-30 years in good health. Some clones in this sample may be carry-over from other donors' samples. The CDR3 runs from the conserved cysteine through the conserved F or W. A D gene is named only where the DNA matches it firmly. Clone size is shown for a subset of rows, as once, few, many or a class of expanded clone.

clone size: NA; V gene: TRBV11-2; J gene: TRBJ2-1; D gene: TRBD2; CDR3 protein: CASSLDGSGLADNEQFF; CDR3 DNA: TGTGCCAGCAGCTTAGATGGATCGGGACTAGCGGACAATGAGCAGTTCTTC
clone size: NA; V gene: TRBV7-9; J gene: TRBJ1-1; D gene: NA; CDR3 protein: CASSSRQALMNTEAFF; CDR3 DNA: TGTGCCAGCAGCTCACGACAGGCACTTATGAACACTGAAGCTTTCTTT
clone size: NA; V gene: TRBV4-1; J gene: TRBJ1-5; D gene: NA; CDR3 protein: CASSQEAGLINQPQHF; CDR3 DNA: TGCGCCAGCAGCCAAGAGGCAGGACTGATTAATCAGCCCCAGCATTTT
clone size: NA; V gene: TRBV28; J gene: TRBJ1-2; D gene: TRBD1; CDR3 protein: CASSFGGTGEIYGYTF; CDR3 DNA: TGTGCCAGCAGTTTTGGTGGGACAGGGGAAATCTATGGCTACACCTTC
clone size: NA; V gene: TRBV7-3; J gene: TRBJ2-4; D gene: TRBD2; CDR3 protein: CASSSRAGNKNIQYF; CDR3 DNA: TGTGCCAGCAGCTCCCGAGCGGGAAACAAAAACATTCAGTACTTC
clone size: NA; V gene: TRBV6-5; J gene: TRBJ1-1; D gene: NA; CDR3 protein: CASQSQGGTEAFF; CDR3 DNA: TGTGCCAGCCAGTCCCAGGGAGGAACTGAAGCTTTCTTT
clone size: NA; V gene: TRBV15; J gene: TRBJ2-1; D gene: NA; CDR3 protein: CATSRDGPRTADEQFF; CDR3 DNA: TGTGCCACCAGCAGAGACGGGCCGCGGACGGCCGATGAGCAGTTCTTC
clone size: few; V gene: TRBV7-2; J gene: TRBJ2-7; D gene: TRBD1; CDR3 protein: CASSLVAGGSYEQYF; CDR3 DNA: TGTGCCAGCAGCTTAGTTGCAGGGGGCTCCTACGAGCAGTACTTC
clone size: NA; V gene: TRBV5-4; J gene: TRBJ2-1; D gene: TRBD2; CDR3 protein: CASSHRTSGSDEQFF; CDR3 DNA: TGTGCCAGCAGCCACCGGACTAGCGGGAGCGATGAGCAGTTCTTC
clone size: few; V gene: TRBV27; J gene: TRBJ1-1; D gene: NA; CDR3 protein: CASTDSGARKAFF; CDR3 DNA: TGTGCCAGCACCGATTCCGGGGCGAGGAAAGCTTTCTTT
clone size: NA; V gene: TRBV11-2; J gene: TRBJ2-7; D gene: NA; CDR3 protein: CASSLEFDHEQYF; CDR3 DNA: TGTGCCAGCAGCTTAGAGTTTGACCACGAGCAGTACTTC
clone size: NA; V gene: TRBV21-1; J gene: TRBJ2-3; D gene: NA; CDR3 protein: CASSKTVVEGEGVDTQYF; CDR3 DNA: TGTGCCAGCAGCAAAACTGTGGTCGAGGGGGAAGGTGTCGATACGCAGTATTTT
clone size: NA; V gene: TRBV4-1; J gene: TRBJ2-2; D gene: TRBD2; CDR3 protein: CASSQGPGSGRAGTGELFF; CDR3 DNA: TGCGCCAGCAGCCAAGGTCCAGGTAGCGGGAGGGCGGGTACCGGGGAGCTGTTTTTT
clone size: NA; V gene: TRBV6-5; J gene: TRBJ2-4; D gene: TRBD1; CDR3 protein: CASSYSQGQGGFQYF; CDR3 DNA: TGTGCCAGCAGTTACTCGCAAGGACAGGGCGGGTTTCAGTACTTC
clone size: NA; V gene: TRBV14; J gene: TRBJ2-2; D gene: NA; CDR3 protein: CASRKSTNTGELFF; CDR3 DNA: TGTGCCAGCAGGAAGTCGACGAACACCGGGGAGCTGTTTTTT
clone size: NA; V gene: TRBV4-2; J gene: TRBJ1-1; D gene: NA; CDR3 protein: CASSQEHGGAGPNTEAFF; CDR3 DNA: TGTGCCAGCAGCCAAGAGCATGGGGGCGCGGGCCCGAACACTGAAGCTTTCTTT
clone size: NA; V gene: TRBV29-1; J gene: TRBJ2-3; D gene: TRBD2; CDR3 protein: CSVTKREDTDTQYF; CDR3 DNA: TGCAGCGTTACCAAGCGGGAGGACACAGATACGCAGTATTTT
clone size: once; V gene: TRBV9; J gene: TRBJ1-2; D gene: NA; CDR3 protein: CASSQRRDGYTF; CDR3 DNA: TGTGCCAGCTCCCAAAGAAGGGATGGCTACACCTTC
clone size: NA; V gene: TRBV6-1; J gene: TRBJ2-7; D gene: NA; CDR3 protein: CASSEMRTQYF; CDR3 DNA: TGTGCCAGCAGTGAAATGAGGACTCAGTACTTC
clone size: NA; V gene: TRBV11-2; J gene: TRBJ2-4; D gene: NA; CDR3 protein: CASGSPGGNPLAKNIQYF; CDR3 DNA: TGTGCCAGCGGGTCTCCAGGGGGGAACCCCCTAGCCAAAAACATTCAGTACTTC
clone size: NA; V gene: TRBV28; J gene: TRBJ2-7; D gene: TRBD2; CDR3 protein: CASSPPGLAAYEQYF; CDR3 DNA: TGTGCCAGCAGTCCCCCAGGACTAGCTGCTTACGAGCAGTACTTC
clone size: NA; V gene: TRBV29-1; J gene: TRBJ2-7; D gene: NA; CDR3 protein: CSVEDLVQGNYEQYF; CDR3 DNA: TGCAGCGTTGAAGACCTCGTTCAGGGCAACTACGAGCAGTACTTC
clone size: NA; V gene: TRBV6-1; J gene: TRBJ1-5; D gene: TRBD1; CDR3 protein: CASSGTGVQPQHF; CDR3 DNA: TGTGCCAGCAGTGGCACAGGGGTTCAGCCCCAGCATTTT
clone size: NA; V gene: TRBV4-1; J gene: TRBJ2-2; D gene: TRBD2; CDR3 protein: CASSQGPSGAPGELFF; CDR3 DNA: TGCGCCAGCAGCCAGGGTCCTAGCGGGGCTCCCGGGGAGCTGTTTTTT
clone size: NA; V gene: TRBV6-4; J gene: TRBJ2-1; D gene: TRBD2; CDR3 protein: CASSRLSSGMNEQFF; CDR3 DNA: TGTGCCAGCAGTAGGCTGTCTAGCGGGATGAATGAGCAGTTCTTC
clone size: NA; V gene: TRBV4-2; J gene: TRBJ2-3; D gene: NA; CDR3 protein: CASSRQSTDTQYF; CDR3 DNA: TGTGCCAGCAGCCGACAGAGCACAGATACGCAGTATTTT
clone size: once; V gene: TRBV19; J gene: TRBJ2-4; D gene: NA; CDR3 protein: CASSIMVSENIQYF; CDR3 DNA: TGTGCCAGTAGTATCATGGTTTCTGAGAACATTCAGTACTTC
clone size: NA; V gene: TRBV28; J gene: TRBJ1-3; D gene: NA; CDR3 protein: CASFAGNTIYF; CDR3 DNA: TGTGCCAGCTTTGCCGGAAACACCATATATTTT
clone size: many; V gene: TRBV7-8; J gene: TRBJ1-1; D gene: NA; CDR3 protein: CASSLGVEAFF; CDR3 DNA: TGTGCCAGCAGCCTCGGGGTAGAAGCTTTCTTT
clone size: NA; V gene: TRBV7-3; J gene: TRBJ1-1; D gene: NA; CDR3 protein: CASSLTFTAGTEAFF; CDR3 DNA: TGTGCCAGCAGCTTAACATTTACGGCGGGCACTGAAGCTTTCTTT
clone size: many; V gene: TRBV19; J gene: TRBJ1-2; D gene: TRBD1; CDR3 protein: CASSSDRGPFGYGYTF; CDR3 DNA: TGTGCCAGTTCCTCCGACAGGGGCCCATTTGGCTATGGCTACACCTTC
clone size: NA; V gene: TRBV28; J gene: TRBJ2-7; D gene: NA; CDR3 protein: CASSSAGKENEQYF; CDR3 DNA: TGTGCCAGCAGTTCGGCGGGGAAGGAAAACGAGCAGTACTTC
clone size: NA; V gene: TRBV6-6; J gene: TRBJ1-5; D gene: NA; CDR3 protein: CASSSNSNQPQHF; CDR3 DNA: TGTGCCAGCAGTTCAAATAGCAATCAGCCCCAGCATTTT
clone size: NA; V gene: TRBV18; J gene: TRBJ2-7; D gene: TRBD1; CDR3 protein: CASSARGGTGLSYEQYF; CDR3 DNA: TGTGCCAGCTCGGCCAGGGGCGGGACAGGTCTCTCCTACGAGCAGTACTTC
clone size: NA; V gene: TRBV11-2; J gene: TRBJ1-1; D gene: NA; CDR3 protein: CASSLEDRRSAFF; CDR3 DNA: TGTGCCAGCAGCTTAGAAGACAGGCGGTCGGCTTTCTTT
clone size: NA; V gene: TRBV6-1; J gene: TRBJ1-1; D gene: NA; CDR3 protein: CASSRNKNTEAFF; CDR3 DNA: TGTGCCAGCAGTAGGAACAAGAACACTGAAGCTTTCTTT
clone size: NA; V gene: TRBV7-3; J gene: TRBJ1-1; D gene: NA; CDR3 protein: CASSLNTNTEAFF; CDR3 DNA: TGTGCCAGCAGCTTAAACACCAACACTGAAGCTTTCTTT
clone size: NA; V gene: TRBV4-2; J gene: TRBJ2-7; D gene: NA; CDR3 protein: CASSQEKGRREQYF; CDR3 DNA: TGTGCCAGCAGCCAAGAGAAGGGACGTCGGGAGCAGTACTTC
clone size: NA; V gene: TRBV6-6; J gene: TRBJ2-1; D gene: TRBD2; CDR3 protein: CASSASGSLEQFF; CDR3 DNA: TGTGCCAGCAGCGCTAGCGGGAGTCTTGAGCAGTTCTTC
clone size: once; V gene: TRBV19; J gene: TRBJ1-5; D gene: TRBD1; CDR3 protein: CASSKDRVLSNQPQHF; CDR3 DNA: TGTGCCAGTAGTAAAGACAGGGTACTTAGCAATCAGCCCCAGCATTTT
clone size: NA; V gene: TRBV7-2; J gene: TRBJ2-7; D gene: TRBD2; CDR3 protein: CASSLLAGGYETYEQYF; CDR3 DNA: TGTGCCAGCAGCTTACTAGCGGGAGGATACGAGACCTACGAGCAGTACTTC
clone size: many; V gene: TRBV2; J gene: TRBJ2-7; D gene: TRBD1; CDR3 protein: CASSDDRDRGDLSYEQYF; CDR3 DNA: TGTGCCAGCAGTGACGACCGGGACAGGGGTGATCTGTCCTACGAGCAGTACTTC
clone size: NA; V gene: TRBV27; J gene: TRBJ2-7; D gene: NA; CDR3 protein: CASSLSQGGYGYEQYF; CDR3 DNA: TGTGCCAGCAGTTTATCCCAGGGCGGTTACGGGTACGAGCAGTACTTC
clone size: NA; V gene: TRBV9; J gene: TRBJ2-7; D gene: NA; CDR3 protein: CASSAQPTGNTEQYF; CDR3 DNA: TGTGCCAGCAGCGCACAACCTACAGGGAATACCGAGCAGTACTTC
clone size: NA; V gene: TRBV7-2; J gene: TRBJ2-7; D gene: NA; CDR3 protein: CASSMAPGRGYEQYF; CDR3 DNA: TGTGCCAGCAGCATGGCGCCGGGCCGCGGGTACGAGCAGTACTTC
clone size: NA; V gene: TRBV27; J gene: TRBJ1-4; D gene: NA; CDR3 protein: CASSLGRIGRTNEKLFF; CDR3 DNA: TGTGCCAGCAGTTTAGGGCGGATCGGGAGAACTAATGAAAAACTGTTTTTT
clone size: NA; V gene: TRBV28; J gene: TRBJ1-5; D gene: TRBD1; CDR3 protein: CASSSYPPRTGIQPQHF; CDR3 DNA: TGTGCCAGCAGTTCTTACCCCCCGCGGACAGGGATTCAGCCCCAGCATTTT
clone size: few; V gene: TRBV29-1; J gene: TRBJ1-1; D gene: NA; CDR3 protein: CSVVEFAEAFF; CDR3 DNA: TGCAGCGTTGTGGAATTCGCTGAAGCTTTCTTT
clone size: NA; V gene: TRBV15; J gene: TRBJ2-1; D gene: NA; CDR3 protein: CATQPLRGGTRSNNEQFF; CDR3 DNA: TGTGCCACCCAGCCCCTGCGGGGCGGGACGAGATCAAACAATGAGCAGTTCTTC
clone size: NA; V gene: TRBV5-4; J gene: TRBJ2-2; D gene: NA; CDR3 protein: CASSLSRNTGELFF; CDR3 DNA: TGTGCCAGCAGCTTATCGCGGAACACCGGGGAGCTGTTTTTT
clone size: NA; V gene: TRBV5-1; J gene: TRBJ2-5; D gene: NA; CDR3 protein: CASSLGGGQETQYF; CDR3 DNA: TGCGCCAGCAGCTTGGGAGGGGGCCAAGAGACCCAGTACTTC
clone size: NA; V gene: TRBV5-4; J gene: TRBJ2-5; D gene: NA; CDR3 protein: CASSSDRGATQYF; CDR3 DNA: TGTGCCAGCAGCTCAGACCGGGGGGCGACCCAGTACTTC
clone size: NA; V gene: TRBV19; J gene: TRBJ2-7; D gene: NA; CDR3 protein: CASSPGRPGGTYEQYF; CDR3 DNA: TGTGCCAGTAGTCCGGGACGCCCGGGTGGGACCTACGAGCAGTACTTC
clone size: NA; V gene: TRBV6-6; J gene: TRBJ2-1; D gene: NA; CDR3 protein: CASSYRDLAGGEQFF; CDR3 DNA: TGTGCCAGCAGTTACCGGGACCTGGCTGGCGGTGAGCAGTTCTTC